This entry is about one TCR beta chain. Its antigen is currently unknown. The data were taken from a study of a mutant IDH1 vaccine in newly diagnosed glioma. The wider study: The treated population exhibited a male proportion of about 60%, a female proportion of 37.5%, and a mean age of about 39 years. The therapy given earlier, which was standard therapy, consisted of radiotherapy, temozolomide, or both, and most of the patients received both. Whole-study results and caveats: A vaccine-induced immune response developed in roughly 93% of the patients.

The sample's time point: baseline, week 1 (first vaccination visit). The sample's treatment: pre-vaccination baseline after standard-of-care therapy. Germline-derived CDR1 and CDR2 are SEHNR and FQNEAQ (reference sequence). J was trimmed by 6 bases and V by 1 base; bases with no gene match: 6. CDR3 length: 15 residues. The method was immunoSEQ multiplex PCR; TCRdb's version includes in-frame clones alone and lacks a portion of them. The sample shows tens of thousands of clones, approximately 83% of them seen only once. This receptor was obtained from a woman aged 45-59 years with glioma. The specimen comprised PBMCs, sampled from a glioma patient treated with radiotherapy, temozolomide or both. V gene TRBV7-9 combines with J gene TRBJ2-7, with 10 bases aligning to TRBD2. This chain's CDR3 is CASSLVLAGISEQYF. The CDR3 region has the DNA TGTGCCAGCAGCTTAGTACTAGCGGGGATCAGCGAGCAGTACTTC.